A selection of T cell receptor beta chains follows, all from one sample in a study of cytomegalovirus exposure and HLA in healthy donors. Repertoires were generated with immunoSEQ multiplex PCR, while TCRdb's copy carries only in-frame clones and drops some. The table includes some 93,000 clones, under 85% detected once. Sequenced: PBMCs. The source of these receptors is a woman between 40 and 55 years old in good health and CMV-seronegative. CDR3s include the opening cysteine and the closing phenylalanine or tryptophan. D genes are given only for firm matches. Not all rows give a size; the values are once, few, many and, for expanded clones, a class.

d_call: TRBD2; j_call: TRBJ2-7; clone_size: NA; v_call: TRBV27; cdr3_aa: CASTTAGSYEQYF; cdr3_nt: TGTGCCAGCACGACAGCGGGATCCTACGAGCAGTACTTC
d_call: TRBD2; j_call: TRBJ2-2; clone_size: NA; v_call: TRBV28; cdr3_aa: CASKRTSGFFSGELFF; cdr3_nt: TGTGCCAGCAAAAGGACTAGCGGGTTTTTTTCCGGGGAGCTGTTTTTT
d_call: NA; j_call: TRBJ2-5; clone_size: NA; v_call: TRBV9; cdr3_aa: CASSPSPSGPRGETQYF; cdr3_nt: TGTGCCAGCAGCCCGAGCCCATCTGGCCCTCGGGGGGAGACCCAGTACTTC
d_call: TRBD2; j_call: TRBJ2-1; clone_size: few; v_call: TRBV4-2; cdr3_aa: CASSQALTSGRSYEQFF; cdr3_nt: TGTGCCAGCAGCCAAGCCTTGACTAGCGGGAGATCTTATGAGCAGTTCTTC
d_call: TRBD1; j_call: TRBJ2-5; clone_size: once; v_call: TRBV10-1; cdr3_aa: CASSRSRTGPQETQYF; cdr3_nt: TGCGCCAGCAGTCGATCCCGGACAGGGCCCCAAGAGACCCAGTACTTC
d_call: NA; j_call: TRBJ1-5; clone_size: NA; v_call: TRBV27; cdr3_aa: CASRVGGRVSNQPQHF; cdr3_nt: TGTGCCAGCAGGGTCGGGGGGCGCGTTAGCAATCAGCCCCAGCATTTT
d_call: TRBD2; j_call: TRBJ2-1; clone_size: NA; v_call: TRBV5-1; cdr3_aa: CASSLAAAGDKQFF; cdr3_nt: TGCGCCAGCAGCCTGGCCGCGGCGGGAGACAAGCAGTTCTTC
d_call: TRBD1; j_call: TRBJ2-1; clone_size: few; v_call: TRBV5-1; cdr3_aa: CASGVTGSLYNEQFF; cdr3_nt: TGCGCCAGCGGGGTGACAGGGTCACTTTACAATGAGCAGTTCTTC
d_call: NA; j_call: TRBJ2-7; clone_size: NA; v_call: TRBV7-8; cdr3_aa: CASSPGTHLGYEQYF; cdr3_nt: TGTGCCAGCAGCCCCGGGACACATTTGGGGTACGAGCAGTACTTC
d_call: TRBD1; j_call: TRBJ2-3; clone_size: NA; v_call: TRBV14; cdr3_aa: CASSLQGVEADTQYF; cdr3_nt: TGTGCCAGCAGCTTACAGGGGGTTGAGGCAGATACGCAGTATTTT
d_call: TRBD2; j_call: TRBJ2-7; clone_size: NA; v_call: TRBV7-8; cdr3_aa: CATREREAPLSEQYF; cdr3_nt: TGTGCCACCCGAGAGCGGGAGGCACCCCTGAGCGAGCAGTACTTC
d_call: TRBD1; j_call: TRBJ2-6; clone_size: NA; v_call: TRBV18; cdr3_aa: CASSPLRQGASGANVLTF; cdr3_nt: TGTGCCAGCTCACCACTCCGACAGGGGGCGTCTGGGGCCAACGTCCTGACTTTC
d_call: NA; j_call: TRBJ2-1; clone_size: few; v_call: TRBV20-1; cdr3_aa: CSARQVNEQFF; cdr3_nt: TGCAGTGCTAGACAGGTCAATGAGCAGTTCTTC
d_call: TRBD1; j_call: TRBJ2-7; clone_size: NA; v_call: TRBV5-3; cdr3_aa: CARSSLDRGDNYEQYF; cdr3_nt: TGTGCCAGAAGCTCGCTGGACAGGGGGGATAACTACGAGCAGTACTTC
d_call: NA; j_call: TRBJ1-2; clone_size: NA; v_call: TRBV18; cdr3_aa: CASSGNRVTYGYTF; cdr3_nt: TGTGCCAGCTCAGGAAACAGGGTTACGTATGGCTACACCTTC
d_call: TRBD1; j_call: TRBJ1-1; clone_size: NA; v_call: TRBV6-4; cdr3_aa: CASRMDRGHTEAFF; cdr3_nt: TGTGCCAGCAGGATGGACAGGGGGCACACTGAAGCTTTCTTT
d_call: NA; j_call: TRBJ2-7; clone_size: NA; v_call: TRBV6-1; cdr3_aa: CASRDSPYEQYF; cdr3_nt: TGTGCCAGCAGGGACAGTCCCTACGAGCAGTACTTC
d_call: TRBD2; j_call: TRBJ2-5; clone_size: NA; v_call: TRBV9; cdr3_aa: CASSVGASGRGETQYF; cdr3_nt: TGTGCCAGCAGCGTGGGGGCTAGCGGGAGAGGGGAGACCCAGTACTTC
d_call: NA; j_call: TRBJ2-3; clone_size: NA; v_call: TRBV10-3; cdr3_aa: CAISEKKGGQVTDTQYF; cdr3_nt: TGTGCCATCAGTGAGAAAAAGGGGGGGCAGGTCACAGATACGCAGTATTTT
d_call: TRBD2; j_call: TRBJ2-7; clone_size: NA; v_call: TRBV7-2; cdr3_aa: CASSLSGRTWNWEQYF; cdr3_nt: TGTGCCAGCAGCTTAAGCGGGAGGACCTGGAACTGGGAGCAGTACTTC
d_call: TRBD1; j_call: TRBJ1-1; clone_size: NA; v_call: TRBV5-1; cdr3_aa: CASSPETGFTEAFF; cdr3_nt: TGCGCCAGCAGCCCTGAGACAGGGTTCACTGAAGCTTTCTTT
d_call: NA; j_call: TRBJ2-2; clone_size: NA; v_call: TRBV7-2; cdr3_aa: CASSSTGANTGELFF; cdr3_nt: TGTGCCAGCAGCTCTACGGGGGCGAACACCGGGGAGCTGTTTTTT
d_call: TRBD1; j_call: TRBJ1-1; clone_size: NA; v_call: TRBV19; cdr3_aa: CASRETGWGEAFF; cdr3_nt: TGTGCCAGTAGGGAGACAGGGTGGGGTGAAGCTTTCTTT
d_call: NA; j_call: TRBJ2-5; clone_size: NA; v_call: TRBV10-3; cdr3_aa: CAISGQLIGSQETQYF; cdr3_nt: TGTGCCATCAGTGGACAGCTTATAGGGTCCCAGGAGACCCAGTACTTC
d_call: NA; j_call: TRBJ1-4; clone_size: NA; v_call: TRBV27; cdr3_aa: CASSPKSEKLFF; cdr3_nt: TGTGCCAGCAGTCCTAAATCGGAAAAACTGTTTTTT
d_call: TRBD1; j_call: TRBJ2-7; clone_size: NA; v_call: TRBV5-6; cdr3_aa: CASSLVGVRQGRYEQYF; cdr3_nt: TGTGCCAGCAGCTTGGTAGGGGTGAGACAGGGAAGGTACGAGCAGTACTTC
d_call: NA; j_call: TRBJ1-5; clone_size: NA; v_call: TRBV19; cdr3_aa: CASTLGGFDQPQHF; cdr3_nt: TGTGCCAGTACCCTAGGGGGTTTTGATCAGCCCCAGCATTTT
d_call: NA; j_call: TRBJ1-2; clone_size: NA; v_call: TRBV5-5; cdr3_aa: CASSWDYEAYGYTF; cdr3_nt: TGTGCCAGCAGCTGGGACTACGAAGCGTATGGCTACACCTTC
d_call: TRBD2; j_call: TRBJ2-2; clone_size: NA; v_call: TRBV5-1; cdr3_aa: CASSYLGLAGNTGELFF; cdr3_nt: TGCGCCAGCAGCTACCTTGGACTAGCGGGGAACACCGGGGAGCTGTTTTTT
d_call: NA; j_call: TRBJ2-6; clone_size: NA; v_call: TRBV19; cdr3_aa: CATNQDGTGANVLTF; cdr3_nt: TGTGCCACGAACCAGGACGGGACTGGGGCCAACGTCCTGACTTTC
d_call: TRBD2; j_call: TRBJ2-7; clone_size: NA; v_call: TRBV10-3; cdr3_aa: CAISESRRERRGEQYF; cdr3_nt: TGTGCCATCAGTGAGTCCCGGCGGGAGCGCCGGGGCGAGCAGTACTTC
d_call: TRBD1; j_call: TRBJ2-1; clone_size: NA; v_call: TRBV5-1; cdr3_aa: CASSLLQGQGANEQFF; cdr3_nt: TGCGCCAGCAGCTTGCTCCAAGGACAGGGAGCCAATGAGCAGTTCTTC
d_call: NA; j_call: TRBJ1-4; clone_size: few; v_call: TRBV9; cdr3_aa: CASSAGSWNEKLFF; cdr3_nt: TGTGCCAGCAGCGCAGGGTCTTGGAATGAAAAACTGTTTTTT
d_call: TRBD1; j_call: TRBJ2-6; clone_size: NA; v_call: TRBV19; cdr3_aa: CASSDRGGLWISSGANVLTF; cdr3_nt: TGTGCCAGTAGTGACAGGGGAGGTTTGTGGATATCGTCTGGGGCCAACGTCCTGACTTTC
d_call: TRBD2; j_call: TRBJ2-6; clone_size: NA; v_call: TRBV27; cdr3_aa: CASSFEGLAGSGLSGANVLTF; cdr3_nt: TGTGCCAGCAGTTTCGAAGGGCTAGCGGGATCGGGTCTCTCTGGGGCCAACGTCCTGACTTTC
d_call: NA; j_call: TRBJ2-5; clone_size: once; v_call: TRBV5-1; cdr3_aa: CASSFGGVGETQYF; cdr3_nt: TGCGCCAGCAGCTTTGGAGGGGTGGGGGAGACCCAGTACTTC